Listed below are T cell receptor beta chains from one sample, sequenced in a study of CD8+ T cells in alopecia areata. Sequencing used immunoSEQ multiplex PCR; TCRdb keeps in-frame clones, though not all of them. The sample includes some 120,000 clones, 45% to 50% of them seen just once. Sequencing used NKG2D-low CD8+ T cells sorted from blood. The receptors originated from a human donor with alopecia areata. Each CDR3 is given with its conserved first and last residue. Fields, in order: D gene, V gene, clone size, J gene, CDR3 protein, CDR3 DNA. D genes are given only for firm matches. Where a row states a size, it is once, few, many or the class of an expanded clone; other rows omit it.

>TRBD2|TRBV13|few|TRBJ2-7
CASSNSGRSHEQYF
TGTGCCAGCAGCAATAGCGGGAGAAGCCACGAGCAGTACTTC
>.|TRBV29-1|.|TRBJ1-2
CSVEDLESYTF
TGCAGCGTTGAAGACCTGGAAAGCTACACCTTC
>.|TRBV29-1|.|TRBJ1-2
CSVEISRPGDGYTF
TGCAGCGTTGAAATATCGCGGCCAGGAGATGGCTACACCTTC
>.|TRBV28|few|TRBJ2-4
CASSPVGLGSIQYF
TGTGCCAGCAGTCCAGTTGGACTGGGAAGCATTCAGTACTTC
>.|TRBV7-2|.|TRBJ2-7
CASTYSFSYEQYF
TGTGCCAGCACCTACTCCTTCTCCTACGAGCAGTACTTC
>TRBD1|TRBV5-4|once|TRBJ2-7
CASSLGTGPYEQYF
TGTGCCAGCAGCCTCGGGACAGGGCCCTACGAGCAGTACTTC
>.|TRBV7-8|.|TRBJ2-6
CASSMTESSGANVLTF
TGTGCCAGCAGCATGACGGAGAGCTCTGGGGCCAACGTCCTGACTTTC
>.|TRBV9|.|TRBJ2-1
CASSAGGRTGYEQFF
TGTGCCAGCAGCGCTGGGGGTCGAACAGGGTACGAGCAGTTCTTC
>TRBD1|TRBV11-2|few|TRBJ2-7
CASSFGTGSYEQYF
TGTGCCAGCAGCTTTGGGACAGGATCCTACGAGCAGTACTTC
>.|TRBV28|few|TRBJ2-5
CASTSPQETQYF
TGTGCCAGCACCTCGCCGCAAGAGACCCAGTACTTC
>.|TRBV29-1|.|TRBJ2-1
CSVDRLIQFF
TGCAGCGTTGACAGGTTAATTCAGTTCTTC
>.|TRBV29-1|.|TRBJ2-7
CSVINYEQYF
TGCAGCGTAATCAACTACGAGCAGTACTTC
>TRBD1|TRBV9|.|TRBJ1-5
CASRIQGLAQHF
TGTGCCAGCAGGATACAGGGGTTGGCCCAGCATTTT
>.|TRBV20-1|.|TRBJ2-1
CSALSYNEQFF
TGCAGTGCTCTATCCTACAATGAGCAGTTCTTC
>.|TRBV29-1|few|TRBJ1-2
CSVERGALGYTF
TGCAGCGTCGAAAGGGGGGCGTTAGGCTACACCTTC
>TRBD2|TRBV29-1|.|TRBJ2-1
CSERLAGYNEQFF
TGCAGCGAGCGACTAGCGGGATACAATGAGCAGTTCTTC
>TRBD2|TRBV28|.|TRBJ2-7
CASGRTSGTYEQYF
TGTGCCAGCGGCCGGACTAGCGGAACCTACGAGCAGTACTTC
>.|TRBV14|few|TRBJ1-1
CASSQNGGGGTEAFF
TGTGCCAGCAGCCAAAATGGCGGGGGGGGAACTGAAGCTTTCTTT
>.|TRBV23-1|.|TRBJ2-2
CASIFLGQLRIGELFF
TGCGCCAGCATCTTTCTGGGCCAGCTAAGGATAGGGGAGCTGTTTTTT
>.|TRBV5-1|.|TRBJ2-3
CASSLEVEDTQYF
TGCGCCAGCAGCTTGGAGGTCGAAGATACGCAGTATTTT
>.|TRBV29-1|few|TRBJ1-2
CSTRSGLNYGYTF
TGCAGCACGAGGAGCGGACTTAACTATGGCTACACCTTC
>.|TRBV5-6|.|TRBJ2-7
CASSLTSFYEQYF
TGTGCCAGCAGCTTGACTAGCTTCTACGAGCAGTACTTC
>TRBD2|TRBV28|.|TRBJ2-7
CATLASGYYEQYF
TGTGCCACCCTTGCTAGCGGGTATTACGAGCAGTACTTC
>.|TRBV29-1|few|TRBJ2-3
CSVEGPNTDTQYF
TGCAGCGTTGAGGGGCCCAACACAGATACGCAGTATTTT
>.|TRBV30|.|TRBJ2-7
CAWSEGFGEQYF
TGTGCCTGGAGCGAGGGTTTTGGCGAGCAGTACTTC
>.|TRBV30|.|TRBJ1-5
CAPERGNQPQHF
TGTGCCCCCGAGAGGGGTAATCAGCCCCAGCATTTT
>TRBD1|TRBV5-6|.|TRBJ2-5
CASSPTGEQETQYF
TGTGCCAGCAGCCCTACAGGGGAACAGGAGACCCAGTACTTC
>.|TRBV29-1|few|TRBJ2-3
CSVQEEDTQYF
TGCAGCGTTCAGGAAGAAGATACGCAGTATTTT
>.|TRBV29-1|.|TRBJ2-4
CSVPVSADIQYF
TGCAGCGTTCCGGTCTCGGCGGACATTCAGTACTTC
>TRBD1|TRBV7-9|few|TRBJ2-7
CASSGQGAREQYF
TGTGCCAGCAGCGGACAGGGGGCGAGGGAGCAGTACTTC
>.|TRBV7-9|.|TRBJ1-4
CASSPPGGQLFF
TGTGCCAGCAGCCCTCCGGGCGGGCAACTGTTTTTT
>TRBD2|TRBV30|few|TRBJ2-5
CAWNSGNQETQYF
TGTGCCTGGAATAGCGGGAACCAAGAGACCCAGTACTTC
>.|TRBV4-3|.|TRBJ1-2
CASSQDPSGRYGYTF
TGCGCCAGCAGCCAAGATCCGTCAGGGCGGTATGGCTACACCTTC
>TRBD1|TRBV30|.|TRBJ2-7
CAWSPGQGPYEQYF
TGTGCCTGGAGTCCCGGACAGGGGCCCTACGAGCAGTACTTC
>.|TRBV30|.|TRBJ1-2
CAWSGSGRGYGYTF
TGTGCCTGGAGTGGGTCGGGCAGGGGATATGGCTACACCTTC
>TRBD2|TRBV23-1|few|TRBJ2-4
CATSGGRVAKNIQYF
TGCGCCACCTCCGGGGGGAGGGTAGCCAAAAACATTCAGTACTTC
>TRBD1|TRBV29-1|.|TRBJ2-7
CSVEDRSVEQYF
TGCAGCGTTGAGGACAGGTCTGTCGAGCAGTACTTC
>.|TRBV29-1|few|TRBJ1-4
CSPGGANEKLFF
TGCAGCCCCGGTGGCGCTAATGAAAAACTGTTTTTT
>TRBD1|TRBV29-1|.|TRBJ2-7
CSIVPGQDYEQYF
TGCAGCATAGTGCCGGGACAGGACTACGAGCAGTACTTC
>.|TRBV5-6|.|TRBJ1-2
CASSLDSFDYGYTF
TGTGCCAGCAGCTTGGACAGCTTCGACTATGGCTACACCTTC
>TRBD2|TRBV11-2|.|TRBJ2-7
CASSLEASGPYEQYF
TGTGCCAGCAGCTTAGAGGCTAGCGGTCCCTACGAGCAGTACTTC
>TRBD1|TRBV27|few|TRBJ2-1
CASGPGQGGISYNEQFF
TGTGCCAGCGGCCCGGGACAGGGCGGTATCTCGTACAATGAGCAGTTCTTC
>.|TRBV29-1|.|TRBJ2-5
CSVEETETQYF
TGCAGCGTTGAAGAAACAGAGACCCAGTACTTC
>.|TRBV29-1|.|TRBJ1-2
CSVMGGGYTF
TGCAGCGTTATGGGAGGCGGCTACACCTTC
>.|TRBV21-1|many|TRBJ2-2
CASSGLAGPSNTGELFF
TGTGCCAGCAGCGGGCTAGCGGGACCTTCGAACACCGGGGAGCTGTTTTTT
>.|TRBV5-1|.|TRBJ2-7
CASSLAAGEQYF
TGCGCCAGCAGCTTGGCCGCGGGGGAGCAGTACTTC